This T cell receptor (beta chain) was sequenced in a study of blood T cell repertoires in COVID-19. Study overall: The United States, Italy and Spain supplied acute and convalescent COVID-19 samples. Sources were T cells, B-cell-depleted T cells, or PBMCs; the material itself was cDNA or gDNA.

Study processing details: Counts of nucleated cells, estimated from reference gene primer amplification, were obtained. Method: immunoSEQ multiplex PCR; TCRdb's copy keeps in-frame clones and lacks some. The V and J calls and clone size come from that table; D and trimming were worked out from the DNA. In the table there are hundreds of thousands of clones, less than 90% of which are singletons. V lost 6 bases to trimming and J lost 2 bases; unmatched junction nucleotides: 12. CDR1 is MNHNY and CDR2 is SVGAGI in the germline V gene (reference sequence). There are 16 residues in the CDR3. The specimen sequenced was peripheral blood. This sequence joins TRBV6-6 and TRBJ2-5, with 7 bases lining up with TRBD1. This TCR derives from a man in his forties with acute or convalescent COVID-19. The DNA for the CDR3 is TGTGCCAGCAGGCGTCAGGGGGTTTGGTCTCAAGAGACCCAGTACTTC. It encodes CASRRQGVWSQETQYF.